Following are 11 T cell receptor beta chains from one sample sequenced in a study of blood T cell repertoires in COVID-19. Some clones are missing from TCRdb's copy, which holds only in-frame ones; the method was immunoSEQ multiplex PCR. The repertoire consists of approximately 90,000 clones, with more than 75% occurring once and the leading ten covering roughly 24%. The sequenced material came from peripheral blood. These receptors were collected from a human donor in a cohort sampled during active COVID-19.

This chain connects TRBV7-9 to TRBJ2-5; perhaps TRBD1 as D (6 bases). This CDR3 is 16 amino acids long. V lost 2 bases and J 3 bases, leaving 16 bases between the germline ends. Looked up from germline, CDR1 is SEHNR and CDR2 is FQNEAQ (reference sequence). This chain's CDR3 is CASSLSGGTEEETQYF. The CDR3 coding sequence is TGTGCCAGCAGCTTAAGTGGGGGCACTGAGGAAGAGACCCAGTACTTC. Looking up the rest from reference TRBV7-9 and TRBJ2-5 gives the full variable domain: DTGVSQNPRHKITKRGQNVTFRCDPISEHNRLYWYRQTLGQGPEFLTYFQNEAQLEKSRLLSDRFSAERPKGSFSTLEIQRTEQGDSAMYLCASSLSGGTEEETQYFGPGTRLLVL.

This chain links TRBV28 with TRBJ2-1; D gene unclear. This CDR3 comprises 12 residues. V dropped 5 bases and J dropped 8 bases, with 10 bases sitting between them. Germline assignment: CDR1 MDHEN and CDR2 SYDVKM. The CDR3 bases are TGTGCCAGCAGTCAAATTCGGGATGAGCAGTTCTTC. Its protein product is CASSQIRDEQFF.

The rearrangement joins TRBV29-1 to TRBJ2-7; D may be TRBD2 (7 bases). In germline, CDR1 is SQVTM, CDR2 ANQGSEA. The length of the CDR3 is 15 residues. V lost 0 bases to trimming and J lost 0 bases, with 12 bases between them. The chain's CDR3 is CSVEDLAGASYEQYF. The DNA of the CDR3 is TGCAGCGTTGAAGATCTGGCGGGGGCCTCCTACGAGCAGTACTTC.

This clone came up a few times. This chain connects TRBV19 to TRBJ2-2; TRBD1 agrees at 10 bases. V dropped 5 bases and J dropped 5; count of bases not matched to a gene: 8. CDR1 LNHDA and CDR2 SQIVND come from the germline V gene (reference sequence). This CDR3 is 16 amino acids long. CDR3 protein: CASSLRADRGTGELFF. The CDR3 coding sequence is TGTGCCAGTAGTCTCCGGGCGGACAGGGGGACCGGGGAGCTGTTTTTT.

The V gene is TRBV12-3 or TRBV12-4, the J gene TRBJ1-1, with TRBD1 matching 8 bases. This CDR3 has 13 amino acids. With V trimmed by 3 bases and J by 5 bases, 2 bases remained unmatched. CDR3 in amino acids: CASSFQGATEAFF. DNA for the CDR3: TGTGCCAGCAGTTTCCAGGGGGCGACTGAAGCTTTCTTT.

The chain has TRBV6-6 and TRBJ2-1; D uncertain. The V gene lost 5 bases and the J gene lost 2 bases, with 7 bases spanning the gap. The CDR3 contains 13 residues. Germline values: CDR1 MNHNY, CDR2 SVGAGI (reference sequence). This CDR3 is CASSPDTYNEQFF. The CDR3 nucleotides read TGTGCCAGCAGTCCCGACACCTACAATGAGCAGTTCTTC.

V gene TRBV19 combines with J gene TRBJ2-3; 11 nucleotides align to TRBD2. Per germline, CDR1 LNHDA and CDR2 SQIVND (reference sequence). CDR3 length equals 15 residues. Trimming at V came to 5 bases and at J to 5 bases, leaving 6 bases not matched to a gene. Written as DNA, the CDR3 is TGTGCCAGTAGTCCCCAAGGACTAGCGGGAGATACGCAGTATTTT. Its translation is CASSPQGLAGDTQYF.

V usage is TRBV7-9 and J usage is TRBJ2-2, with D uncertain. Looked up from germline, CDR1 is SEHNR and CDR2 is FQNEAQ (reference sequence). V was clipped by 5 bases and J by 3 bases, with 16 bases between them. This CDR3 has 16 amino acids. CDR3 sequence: CASSKSKSTHTGELFF. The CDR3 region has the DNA TGTGCCAGCAGCAAAAGCAAGTCCACTCACACCGGGGAGCTGTTTTTT.

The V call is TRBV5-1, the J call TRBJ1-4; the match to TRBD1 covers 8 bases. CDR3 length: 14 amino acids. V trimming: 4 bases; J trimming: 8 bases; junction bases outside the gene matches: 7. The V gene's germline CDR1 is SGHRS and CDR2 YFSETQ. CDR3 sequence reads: CASSGTTGAEKLFF. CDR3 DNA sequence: TGCGCCAGCAGCGGGACGACAGGGGCGGAAAAACTGTTTTTT.

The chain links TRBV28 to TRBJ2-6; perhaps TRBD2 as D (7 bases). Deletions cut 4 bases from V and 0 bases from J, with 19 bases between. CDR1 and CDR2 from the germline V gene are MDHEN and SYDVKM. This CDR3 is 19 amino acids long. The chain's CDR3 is CASSSVRGAWGSGANVLTF. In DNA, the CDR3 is TGTGCCAGCAGTTCTGTTCGGGGGGCCTGGGGCTCTGGGGCCAACGTCCTGACTTTC. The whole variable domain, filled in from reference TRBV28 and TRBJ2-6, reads DVKVTQSSRYLVKRTGEKVFLECVQDMDHENMFWYRQDPGLGLRLIYFSYDVKMKEKGDIPEGYSVSREKKERFSLILESASTNQTSMYLCASSSVRGAWGSGANVLTFGAGSRLTVL.

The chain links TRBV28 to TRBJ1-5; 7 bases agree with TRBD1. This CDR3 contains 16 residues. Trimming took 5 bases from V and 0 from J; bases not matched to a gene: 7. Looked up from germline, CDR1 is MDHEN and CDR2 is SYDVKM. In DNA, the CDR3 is TGTGCCAGCAGTCCCCGGACAGGCTATAGCAATCAGCCCCAGCATTTT. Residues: CASSPRTGYSNQPQHF.